The 27 T cell receptor beta chains given below trace back to one sample, sequenced in a study of T-cell reconstitution after alpha-beta-depleted transplantation in children. TCRbeta library preparation incorporated unique molecular identifiers. TCRdb independently ran MiXCR on the PCR reads; one entry per CDR3 protein. The profile shows approximately 500,000 distinct CDR3 sequences, more than 20% of them singletons. The specimen comprised PBMCs, sampled before TCRalphabeta/CD19-depleted stem cell transplant. The source is a boy younger than two with Wiskott-Aldrich syndrome, due to receive a stem cell transplant.

This rearrangement joins TRBV4-1 to TRBJ2-5; 12 positions match TRBD2. This CDR3 is 19 amino acids long. After removal of 0 bases from V and 3 bases from J, the junction contained 11 bases not matched to a gene. Germline CDR1 and CDR2: MGHRA and YSYEKL. CDR3 nucleotide sequence: TGCGCCAGCAGCCAAGATCGGTCTAGCGGGAGGGCCGGGGAAGAGACCCAGTACTTC. Translated: CASSQDRSSGRAGEETQYF.

This clonotype was counted only a few times. This chain joins TRBV5-1 and TRBJ2-1; 12 nucleotides agree with TRBD2. Per the germline V gene, CDR1 is SGHRS and CDR2 is YFSETQ. The CDR3 runs 17 residues. The J segment lost 9 bases and the V segment lost 4 bases, leaving 14 bases of the junction unmatched. The CDR3 DNA follows: TGCGCCAGCAGCCCCTCCTTGACTAGCGGGAGCTTCGGTGAGCAGTTCTTC. It specifies CASSPSLTSGSFGEQFF.

This clonotype was recorded a few times. The chain recombines TRBV27 with TRBJ2-1; tentative D call: TRBD2 (6 bases). The CDR3 length is 15 residues. CDR1 and CDR2 from the germline V gene are MNHEY and SMNVEV (reference sequence). The V end was cut by 2 bases, the J end by 5 bases, with 13 bases between. CDR3 coding DNA: TGTGCCAGCAGTTTAAACGGGAGAGGAAACAATGAGCAGTTCTTC. The encoded protein is CASSLNGRGNNEQFF.

The chain combines TRBV7-8 with TRBJ2-7; D unresolved. Per the germline V gene, CDR1 is SGHVS and CDR2 is FQNEAQ. V lost 2 bases to trimming and J lost 0 bases, with 5 bases between them. The CDR3 is 13 residues long. CDR3 sequence: CASSLYYSYEQYF. The DNA for the CDR3 is TGTGCCAGCAGCTTATACTACTCCTACGAGCAGTACTTC.

This clonotype was detected a few times. The V call is TRBV12-3 or TRBV12-4, the J call TRBJ1-2, with a tentative D call TRBD1 (6 bases). V was shortened by 0 bases and J by 0 bases, with 11 bases between the two germline ends. This CDR3 comprises 16 residues. The CDR3 DNA sequence: TGTGCCAGCAGTTTAGCCCGACAGGCTGCTAACTATGGCTACACCTTC. It specifies CASSLARQAANYGYTF.

This clonotype turned up a few times. This chain joins TRBV28 and TRBJ1-6, with D maybe TRBD1 (5 bases). This CDR3 comprises 16 residues. CDR1 is MDHEN and CDR2 is SYDVKM in the germline V gene. V lost 3 bases to trimming and J lost 1 base, with 10 bases between them. The CDR3 DNA is TGTGCCAGCAGTTTCGTTGGGGGGTCCTATAATTCACCCCTCCACTTT. Translation: CASSFVGGSYNSPLHF.

The V call is TRBV6-1, the J call TRBJ2-2; 9 bases agree with TRBD1. The CDR3 loop spans 15 amino acids. J was trimmed by 2 bases and V by 6 bases; bases with no gene match: 4. Germline lookup yields CDR1 MNHNS and CDR2 SASEGT. CDR3 coding DNA: TGTGCCAGCAGCCGACAGGGGGTCAACACCGGGGAGCTGTTTTTT. The encoded protein is CASSRQGVNTGELFF.

For the CDR3, the DNA is TGCAGTGCTAGCCCGACTAGCGGGAGCCCCTACGAGCAGTACTTC. Its translation is CSASPTSGSPYEQYF. The genes are TRBV20-1 and TRBJ2-7, with TRBD2 matching 12 bases. Looked up from germline, CDR1 is DFQATT and CDR2 is SNEGSKA (reference sequence). The V gene end was trimmed by 3 bases and the J gene end by 2 bases; junction bases not matched to a gene: 5. There are 15 residues in the CDR3.

The rearrangement links TRBV5-1 to TRBJ1-4, with 7 nucleotides matching TRBD1. With 7 bases clipped from V and 2 bases from J, the junction kept 5 bases outside the gene matches. CDR3 length: 14 residues. Germline assignment: CDR1 SGHRS and CDR2 YFSETQ. The CDR3 DNA sequence: TGCGCCAGCCGATTACAGGGGACTAATGAAAAACTGTTTTTT. This gives the protein CASRLQGTNEKLFF.

This chain uses TRBV5-1 with TRBJ2-1, with D hard to call. In germline, CDR1 is SGHRS, CDR2 YFSETQ. CDR3 length: 13 amino acids. V lost 2 bases and J lost 6, with 9 bases in between. CDR3 in amino acids: CASSLSPGNEQFF. The CDR3 region has the DNA TGCGCCAGCAGCTTATCACCTGGCAATGAGCAGTTCTTC.

The chain links TRBV20-1 to TRBJ1-5, with TRBD1 as a possible D gene (5 bases). Germline V CDR1 and CDR2: DFQATT, SNEGSKA (reference sequence). Trimming left V 3 bases short and J 6 bases short, with 12 bases between. CDR3 length: 13 residues. DNA for the CDR3: TGCAGTGCTAGTAAAGGGGTATCTCAGCCCCAGCATTTT. Amino acid sequence: CSASKGVSQPQHF.

This chain links TRBV12-3 or TRBV12-4 with TRBJ2-3; 10 nucleotides match TRBD2. The V and J ends lost 3 bases and 0 bases, in that order; junction bases with no gene match: 3. This CDR3 comprises 16 residues. The CDR3, as DNA: TGTGCCAGCAGTTTTAGCGGGAGGACTAGCACAGATACGCAGTATTTT. This sequence encodes CASSFSGRTSTDTQYF.

Only a few counts were recorded for this clonotype. V is TRBV20-1 and J is TRBJ2-7, with 10 bases matching TRBD2. This CDR3 region has 15 residues. V was clipped by 5 bases and J by 5 bases; unmatched bases: 12. Germline values: CDR1 DFQATT, CDR2 SNEGSKA (reference sequence). CDR3 amino acids: CSAGEGGLARNEQYF. Here the CDR3 DNA reads TGCAGTGCTGGGGAAGGGGGACTAGCGAGGAACGAGCAGTACTTC.

The genes are TRBV5-1 and TRBJ2-1; the match to TRBD2 covers 11 bases. Germline CDR1 and CDR2: SGHRS and YFSETQ. CDR3 length: 15 amino acids. J lost 6 bases, V lost 4 bases, and 6 bases had no gene match. This CDR3 reads CASSQTSGSSNEQFF. CDR3 nucleotide sequence: TGCGCCAGCAGCCAAACTAGCGGGAGCTCCAATGAGCAGTTCTTC. The complete variable domain, with remaining parts taken from reference TRBV5-1 and TRBJ2-1, reads KAGVTQTPRYLIKTRGQQVTLSCSPISGHRSVSWYQQTPGQGLQFLFEYFSETQRNKGNFPGRFSGRQFSNSRSEMNVSTLELGDSALYLCASSQTSGSSNEQFFGPGTRLTVL.

This chain uses TRBV20-1 with TRBJ2-7, with 8 bases fitting TRBD2. The J segment lost 6 bases and the V segment lost 1 base, leaving 11 bases of the junction unmatched. The germline V gene has CDR1 DFQATT and CDR2 SNEGSKA (reference sequence). This CDR3 spans 15 amino acids. The CDR3 DNA reads TGCAGTGCTAGAGGGAGCGGGAGCATAGTCGGCGAGCAGTACTTC. This translates into CSARGSGSIVGEQYF.

CDR3 in DNA: TGTGCCAGCAGTTTAGGAGGGGATGCAACTAATGAAAAACTGTTTTTT. This codes for CASSLGGDATNEKLFF. The J gene is TRBJ1-4, the V gene TRBV12-3 or TRBV12-4; TRBD1 might be the D (5 bases). V was shortened by 1 base and J by 0 bases, with 9 bases between the two germline ends. This CDR3 contains 16 residues.

Only a few counts were recorded for this clonotype. This rearrangement joins TRBV5-1 to TRBJ2-2; D is ambiguous. Trimming removed 1 base at V and 3 bases at J, with 7 bases between. CDR3 length: 14 residues. Per germline, CDR1 SGHRS and CDR2 YFSETQ. CDR3 sequence: CASSLTGYTGELFF. The CDR3, as DNA: TGCGCCAGCAGCTTGACCGGTTACACCGGGGAGCTGTTTTTT. Filled out from reference TRBV5-1 and TRBJ2-2, the complete variable domain reads KAGVTQTPRYLIKTRGQQVTLSCSPISGHRSVSWYQQTPGQGLQFLFEYFSETQRNKGNFPGRFSGRQFSNSRSEMNVSTLELGDSALYLCASSLTGYTGELFFGEGSRLTVL.

The V call is TRBV9, the J call TRBJ2-7, with TRBD2 matching over 13 bases. The V gene end was trimmed by 0 bases and the J gene end by 5 bases; junction bases not matched to a gene: 5. This CDR3 spans 16 amino acids. The V gene's germline CDR1 is SGDLS and CDR2 YYNGEE. The CDR3 DNA reads TGTGCCAGCAGCGTAGATACTAGCGGGAGGGCCAACGAGCAGTACTTC. Protein product: CASSVDTSGRANEQYF.

The chain is built from TRBV25-1 and TRBJ2-3; the match to TRBD2 covers 8 bases. From germline, CDR1 is MGHDK and CDR2 SYGVNS. This CDR3 is built from 13 residues. Trimming removed 3 bases from V and 9 bases from J; junction bases left unmatched: 5. CDR3 in amino acids: CASSDRGLGTQYF. The DNA of the CDR3 is TGTGCCAGCAGTGACCGGGGACTAGGAACGCAGTATTTT. Looking up the rest from reference TRBV25-1 and TRBJ2-3 gives the full variable domain: EADIYQTPRYLVIGTGKKITLECSQTMGHDKMYWYQQDPGMELHLIHYSYGVNSTEKGDLSSESTVSRIRTEHFPLTLESARPSHTSQYLCASSDRGLGTQYFGPGTRLTVL.

The sample holds a few counts of this clonotype. J is TRBJ2-3 and V is TRBV7-9; 10 bases match TRBD2. Germline V gene lookup returns CDR1 SEHNR and CDR2 FQNEAQ (reference sequence). The CDR3 sequence is 14 residues long. V trimming: 5 bases; J trimming: 6 bases; junction bases outside the gene matches: 5. The chain's CDR3 is CASSLEGLADTQYF. The CDR3 DNA is TGTGCCAGCAGCCTAGAGGGACTAGCGGATACGCAGTATTTT.

The V call is TRBV20-1, the J call TRBJ2-1, with 9 bases matching TRBD2. Trimming cost V 6 bases and J 4 bases; bases outside gene matches: 7. The CDR3 has 14 amino acids. The germline V gene encodes CDR1 DFQATT and CDR2 SNEGSKA (reference sequence). The CDR3 loop reads CSARLAGLYNEQFF. The CDR3 bases are TGCAGTGCACGTCTAGCGGGGCTTTACAATGAGCAGTTCTTC.

This clonotype was detected only once. The rearrangement links TRBV7-2 to TRBJ1-1, with 7 bases identical to TRBD1. This CDR3 contains 14 residues. The germline gives CDR1 SGHTA, CDR2 FQGNSA. Germline trimming cut 2 bases from V and 6 bases from J; bases unmatched to any gene: 6. The CDR3 DNA reads TGTGCCAGCAGCTTACTCGACAGGGCGGCTGAAGCTTTCTTT. This sequence encodes CASSLLDRAAEAFF.

This clonotype was seen only a few times. This chain joins TRBV5-1 and TRBJ2-5, with 9 bases aligning to TRBD2. The junction had 9 bases not matched to a gene; V was cut back by 7 bases and J by 5 bases. CDR1 SGHRS and CDR2 YFSETQ come from the germline V gene. This CDR3 has 14 residues. The CDR3 spells CASRLAEGRETQYF. The CDR3 bases are TGCGCCAGCCGACTAGCGGAAGGCCGGGAGACCCAGTACTTC. Using reference TRBV5-1 and TRBJ2-5 for the parts outside the CDR3, the full variable domain is KAGVTQTPRYLIKTRGQQVTLSCSPISGHRSVSWYQQTPGQGLQFLFEYFSETQRNKGNFPGRFSGRQFSNSRSEMNVSTLELGDSALYLCASRLAEGRETQYFGPGTRLLVL.

The J gene is TRBJ1-1, the V gene TRBV20-1; D not resolved. CDR3 length: 14 residues. Germline V gene sequence: CDR1 DFQATT, CDR2 SNEGSKA (reference sequence). V lost 0 bases to trimming and J lost 1 base, with 9 bases between them. CDR3 loop: CSAREGGSNTEAFF. The CDR3, as DNA: TGCAGTGCTAGAGAGGGCGGATCGAACACTGAAGCTTTCTTT.

V gene TRBV25-1 combines with J gene TRBJ2-2, with TRBD1 as a possible D gene (5 bases). Deletions cut 2 bases from V and 3 bases from J, with 7 bases between. Germline V gene data show CDR1 as MGHDK and CDR2 as SYGVNS. The length of the CDR3 is 14 residues. CDR3 region: CASSERGDTGELFF. CDR3 nucleotides: TGTGCCAGCAGTGAAAGGGGCGACACCGGGGAGCTGTTTTTT.

This clonotype has just a few counts. CDR3 DNA sequence: TGTGCCAGCAGGACAGGGTTTGGTGAGACCCAGTACTTC. Its protein product is CASRTGFGETQYF. The rearrangement uses TRBV6-1 and TRBJ2-5; 7 nucleotides agree with TRBD1. V dropped 6 bases and J dropped 5; count of bases not matched to a gene: 6. The CDR3 sequence is 13 residues long. Germline V gene sequence: CDR1 MNHNS, CDR2 SASEGT.

This chain joins TRBV7-2 and TRBJ2-1; a possible D gene is TRBD2 (6 bases). CDR3 length equals 13 residues. The germline V gene has CDR1 SGHTA and CDR2 FQGNSA. V shed 3 bases and J shed 13 bases, with 16 bases lying between them. CDR3 DNA: TGTGCCAGCAGCTTGGGACTGGCGGGCAACCAGTTCTTC. As protein: CASSLGLAGNQFF.